This T cell receptor (beta chain) originates from a study of naive and memory T cell subsets. Germline CDR1 ENHRY, CDR2 SYGVKD. Trimming removed 3 bases from V and 2 bases from J, with 10 bases in between. The CDR3 covers 14 residues. Regarding the study as a whole: Over 95% of naive TCR sequences appeared only once, unlike memory subsets.

The beta constant-region primer was an equimolar mix of two oligonucleotides covering TRBC1 and TRBC2. Nested alpha and beta constant-region primers with the SP2 primer drove four PCR rounds on ligated cDNA. TCRdb ran MiXCR on the UMI-ligation and nested PCR reads and lists one entry per CDR3 protein. The sample includes some 80,000 distinct CDR3 sequences, over 9% seen only once; the top ten take 1.2%. This clonotype was picked up a small number of times. The antigen remains undetermined. CMV status came from CD4+ IFNgamma after overnight CMV lysate stimulation. The gene calls are TRBV10-3 and TRBJ2-5; D gene uncertain. The material sequenced was naive CD8+ T cells from blood. This receptor was obtained from a human donor in good health. CDR3 amino acids: CAISDSRSQETQYF. CDR3 DNA: TGTGCCATCAGTGATTCGCGGAGTCAAGAGACCCAGTACTTC.